This T cell receptor beta chain came from a study of T cell responses to AZD1222 COVID-19 vaccine. General observations from the study: Spike-specific TCR breadth and depth rose after two AZD1222 doses. The span of vaccine-associated CD4 TCRs extended across spike, with dominance at 160-218 and 743-854.

The CDR3 sequence is 16 residues long. The V gene's germline CDR1 is MNHEY and CDR2 SVGAGI. The V and J ends lost 4 bases and 1 base, in that order; junction bases with no gene match: 5. Only in-frame clones appear in the TCRdb table, and some are missing; sequencing was by immunoSEQ multiplex PCR. This sample has 130,000 or so clones, with about 90% found just once. As to this clone: As yet, its antigen is unknown.

The TCR was taken from an adult in good health. The genes are TRBV6-5 and TRBJ2-3; 10 nucleotides agree with TRBD2. The sample in question was peripheral blood, obtained on day 0 of AZD1222 vaccination. The CDR3 DNA reads as TGTGCCAGCAGTTCCCCCCTAGCGGGAGGCACAGATACGCAGTATTTT. Its translation is CASSSPLAGGTDTQYF.